This T cell receptor beta chain was profiled in a study of T cell responses to AZD1222 COVID-19 vaccine. Study-level findings and limits: Spike-specific TCR breadth and depth both grew after two AZD1222 doses. As reported, nearly half of all spike-specific TCRs target variant regions that are unmutated. The donor group comprised mostly white British people and more females; the analysis possibly underestimated clonal diversity.

Only in-frame clones appear in the TCRdb table, and some are missing; sequencing was by immunoSEQ multiplex PCR. The table shows about 98,000 clones, with around 88% occurring only once. Details on this clone: Its antigen is still unknown.

J was trimmed by 7 bases and V by 11 bases; bases with no gene match: 8. Germline V CDR1 and CDR2: MNHEY, SVGAGI. The length of the CDR3 is 14 residues. This receptor was taken from an adult in good health. V is TRBV6-5 and J is TRBJ1-6; 10 bases align to TRBD1. Sequencing used peripheral blood, obtained on day 0 of MenACWY control vaccination. CDR3 sequence (DNA): TGTGCCGTCACGAGGACAGGGGGGAATTCACCCCTCCACTTT. This encodes CAVTRTGGNSPLHF.